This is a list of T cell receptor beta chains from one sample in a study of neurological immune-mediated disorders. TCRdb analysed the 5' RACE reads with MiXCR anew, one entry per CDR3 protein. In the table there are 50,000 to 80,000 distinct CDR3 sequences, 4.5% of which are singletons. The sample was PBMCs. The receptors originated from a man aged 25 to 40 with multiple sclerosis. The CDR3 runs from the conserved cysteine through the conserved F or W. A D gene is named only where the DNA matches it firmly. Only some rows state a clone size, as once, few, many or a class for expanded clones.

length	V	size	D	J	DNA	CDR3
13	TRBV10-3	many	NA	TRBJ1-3	TGTGCCATTATACAGGGAACTGGAAACACCATATATTTT	CAIIQGTGNTIYF
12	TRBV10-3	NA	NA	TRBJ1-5	TGTGCCATCAGTGAGACCGTCGGGCCCCAGAATTTT	CAISETVGPQNF
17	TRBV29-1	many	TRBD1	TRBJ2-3	TGCAGCGCGGTACCCCCTGGGACAGGGAGAGGGACAGATACGCAGTATTTT	CSAVPPGTGRGTDTQYF
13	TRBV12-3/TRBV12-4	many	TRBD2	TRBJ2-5	TGTGCCAGCAGCCGTGGGGGGGGGGAGACCCAGTACTTC	CASSRGGGETQYF
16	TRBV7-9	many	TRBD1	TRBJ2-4	TGTGCCAGCAGCCCTGGACAGGGGTTAGCCAAAAACATTCAGTACTTC	CASSPGQGLAKNIQYF
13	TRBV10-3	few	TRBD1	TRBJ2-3	TGTGCCATCAAGGACAGGGAGCCAGATACGCAGTATTTT	CAIKDREPDTQYF
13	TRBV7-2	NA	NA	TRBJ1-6	TGTGCCAGCAGCTCTCCCGGGCATTCACCCCTCAACTTT	CASSSPGHSPLNF
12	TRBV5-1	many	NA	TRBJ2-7	TGCGCCAGCAGCTTGCACCCCTACGAGCAGTACTTC	CASSLHPYEQYF
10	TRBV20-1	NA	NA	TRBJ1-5	TGCAGTGCTATAGAGCAGCCCCAGCATTTT	CSAIEQPQHF
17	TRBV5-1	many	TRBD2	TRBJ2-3	TGCGCCAGCAGCAACGGACTAGCCCCTTTAAGCACAGATACGCAGTATTTT	CASSNGLAPLSTDTQYF
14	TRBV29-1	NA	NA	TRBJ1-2	TGCAGCGTTGCGATGGCAGTGGTTAACTATGGCTACACCTTC	CSVAMAVVNYGYTF
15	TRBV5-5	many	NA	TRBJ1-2	TGTGCCAGCAGTCTTGACAGAACCTCTGTCTATGGCTACACCTTC	CASSLDRTSVYGYTF
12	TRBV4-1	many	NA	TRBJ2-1	TGCGCCAGCAGCCAAGCAGGGGACGAGCAGTTCTTC	CASSQAGDEQFF
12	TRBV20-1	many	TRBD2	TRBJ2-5	TGCAGTGCTGTCGGGGGGGCGGAGACCCAGTACTTC	CSAVGGAETQYF
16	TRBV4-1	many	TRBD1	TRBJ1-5	TGCGCCAGCAGCCAAGATGGAACAGGGGCGGGTGAGCCCCAGCATTTT	CASSQDGTGAGEPQHF
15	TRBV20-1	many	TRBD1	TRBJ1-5	TGCAGTGCTAGAGGGACAGGGAATAGCAATCAGCCCCAGCATTTT	CSARGTGNSNQPQHF
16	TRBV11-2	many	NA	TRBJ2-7	TGTGCCAGCAGCTTAGTGGCTGGGGGCAGCTCCTACGAGCAGTACTTC	CASSLVAGGSSYEQYF
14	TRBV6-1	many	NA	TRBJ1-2	TGTGCCAGCAGCCGGGTCCAGCGCGACGGTGGCTACACCTTC	CASSRVQRDGGYTF
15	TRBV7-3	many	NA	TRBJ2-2	TGTGCCAGCAGCCCCCAAGGGGGGGGCACCGGGGAGCTGTTTTTT	CASSPQGGGTGELFF
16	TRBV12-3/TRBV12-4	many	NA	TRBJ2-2	TGTGCCAGCAGTTTGGGTCGGGGTCGGGACACCGGGGAGCTGTTTTTT	CASSLGRGRDTGELFF
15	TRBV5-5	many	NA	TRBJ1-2	TGTGCCAGCAGCTTGTATCTTGGGTTTGGAGATGGCTACACCTTC	CASSLYLGFGDGYTF
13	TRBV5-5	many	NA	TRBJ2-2	TGTGCCAGCAGCTTGTCAGGTTATGCGGAGCTGTTTTTT	CASSLSGYAELFF
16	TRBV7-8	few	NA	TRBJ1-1	TGTGCCAGCAGCTTAGATCGGCGCAGGGTCAACACTGAAGCTTTCTTT	CASSLDRRRVNTEAFF
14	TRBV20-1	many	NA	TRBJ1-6	TGCAGTGCTAGACCGGCCAGGGAGAATTCACCCCTCAACTTT	CSARPARENSPLNF
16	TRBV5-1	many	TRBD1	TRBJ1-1	TGCGCCAGCAGCCCCCGGTTACAGGGGGCGACCACTGAAGCTTTCTTT	CASSPRLQGATTEAFF
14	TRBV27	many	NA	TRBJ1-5	TGTGCCAGCAGTCCTACCCCCAACTTCTGGCCCCAGCATTTT	CASSPTPNFWPQHF
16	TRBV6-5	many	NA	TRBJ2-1	TGTGCCAGCAGTTACGGGGCTGATCGGGAGTACAATGAGCAGTTCTTC	CASSYGADREYNEQFF
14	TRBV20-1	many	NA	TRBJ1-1	TGCAGTGCTAGTACTGGGCTGCTGAACACTGAAGCTTTCTTT	CSASTGLLNTEAFF
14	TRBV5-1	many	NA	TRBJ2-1	TGCGCCACCCACAAGGAGGGTTGGAACAATGAGCAGTTCTTC	CATHKEGWNNEQFF
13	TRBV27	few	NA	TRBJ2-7	TGTGCCAGCAGTTTGAAAGCCTCCTACGAGCAGTACTTC	CASSLKASYEQYF
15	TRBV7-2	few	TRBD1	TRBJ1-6	TGTGCCAGCAGTGAGATGGGACAGGGAACTTCACCCCTCAACTTT	CASSEMGQGTSPLNF
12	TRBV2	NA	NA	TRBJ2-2	TGTGCCAGCAGACAGGAGGCCGGGGAGCTGTTTTTT	CASRQEAGELFF
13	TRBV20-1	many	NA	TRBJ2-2	TGCAGTGCTACGGACCCGAACACCGGGGAGCTGTTTTTT	CSATDPNTGELFF
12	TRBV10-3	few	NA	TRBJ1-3	TGTGCCATCGAGACAGGTGGAAACACCATATATTTT	CAIETGGNTIYF